This TCR beta chain was obtained from a study of identical twins. Study-wide results and caveats: Monozygotic twin pairs showed more out-of-frame TCR alpha sharing than models estimated.

As concerns this clonotype: What it binds is unknown.

Healthy Caucasians provided all donations. TCRdb recomputed calls from the 5' RACE reads with MiXCR, one row per CDR3 protein. The data show 500,000 to 550,000 distinct CDR3 sequences, with around 20% seen just once and approximately 0.52% held by the top ten. The length of the CDR3 is 16 residues. V lost 1 base and J lost 7; bases outside the gene matches: 6. Germline V CDR1 and CDR2: SGHAT, FQNNGV. This sample also belongs to another study, concerning yellow fever vaccine responses in identical twins. This second study says: Twins' vaccine T cell response reportedly gave the appearance of partial convergence and partial personalization.

Sequenced: CD4+ T cells sorted from blood. The V call is TRBV11-2, the J call TRBJ1-6; 8 nucleotides line up with TRBD1. This clonotype was sampled from a woman aged 18-29 years in good health. The CDR3 nucleotides read TGTGCCAGCAGCTTAGGGACAGGGAATAAGAATTCACCCCTCCACTTT. Its protein is CASSLGTGNKNSPLHF.